The 27 T cell receptor beta chains in this list originate from one sample, sequenced in a study of regulatory T cells in long-lasting Graves disease. Noted time point: persistent/refractory GD, antithyroid drugs over 5 years with positive TRAb. PBMCs were the source of the RNA used for TCR sequencing. Library construction for TCR beta used iRepertoire HTBI primers and Arm-PCR of CDR3 regions. A single record per CDR3 protein comes from TCRdb applying MiXCR to the multiplex PCR reads. The profile covers some 300,000 distinct CDR3 sequences, with roughly a fifth appearing a single time and roughly 56% taken by the ten largest. The input for sequencing was peripheral blood mononuclear cells (PBMCs), taken when the disease was refractory, from a patient treated with antithyroid drugs. These receptors all stem from a female donor with Graves disease.

This clonotype was observed a few times. The genes are TRBV12-3 or TRBV12-4 and TRBJ1-5; D is unresolved. The CDR3 extends over 14 amino acids. Trimming removed 6 bases at V and 4 bases at J, with 13 bases between. The CDR3 region is CASSSEGLNQPQHF. The DNA for the CDR3 is TGTGCCAGCAGCTCAGAGGGATTAAATCAGCCCCAGCATTTT.

The gene calls are TRBV4-3 and TRBJ2-5; no reliable D call. The ends were cut back, 0 bases at V and 3 bases at J, with 8 bases in the middle. Germline CDR1 LGHNA, CDR2 YSLEER. This CDR3 has 14 residues. The CDR3 nucleotides are TGCGCCAGCAGCCAAGATACCACAGAAGAGACCCAGTACTTC. Encoded protein: CASSQDTTEETQYF.

Only a few counts were recorded for this clonotype. The chain links TRBV28 to TRBJ1-3; D gene uncertain. The CDR3 length is 14 residues. Germline values: CDR1 MDHEN, CDR2 SYDVKM. V was pared by 4 bases and J by 0 bases, with 7 bases between. CDR3 loop: CASSSWHSGNTIYF. CDR3 in DNA: TGTGCCAGCAGTTCCTGGCACTCTGGAAACACCATATATTTT. Full variable domain (outside the CDR3, taken from reference TRBV28 and TRBJ1-3): DVKVTQSSRYLVKRTGEKVFLECVQDMDHENMFWYRQDPGLGLRLIYFSYDVKMKEKGDIPEGYSVSREKKERFSLILESASTNQTSMYLCASSSWHSGNTIYFGEGSWLTVV.

The chain combines TRBV20-1 with TRBJ1-5; 7 bases map to TRBD1. The J segment lost 5 bases and the V segment lost 6 bases, leaving 4 bases of the junction unmatched. Germline assignment: CDR1 DFQATT and CDR2 SNEGSKA (reference sequence). This CDR3 has 12 residues. In nucleotides, the CDR3 is TGCAGTGCATCTACAGGGGATCAGCCCCAGCATTTT. Translating gives CSASTGDQPQHF.

The table lists this clonotype with a few counts. The chain employs TRBV7-2 and TRBJ2-5; D gene unclear. The length of the CDR3 is 19 residues. V gave up 5 bases and J gave up 2 bases, with 27 bases separating them. CDR1 and CDR2 from the germline V gene are SGHTA and FQGNSA. DNA of the CDR3: TGTGCCAGCAGCCTTTCTCCGCCCGCCACCCAGACCGTACAAGAGACCCAGTACTTC. Protein: CASSLSPPATQTVQETQYF.

The chain's CDR3 is CASSSGLPLLGYTF. In nucleotides, the CDR3 is TGCGCCAGCAGCTCTGGACTGCCTTTGTTAGGCTACACCTTC. J is TRBJ1-2 and V is TRBV5-1; D not resolved. Trimming removed 3 bases at V and 8 bases at J, with 17 bases between. Germline-derived CDR1 and CDR2 are SGHRS and YFSETQ. The CDR3 loop spans 14 amino acids.

This clonotype turned up a few times. J is TRBJ2-7 and V is TRBV18, with D maybe TRBD2 (6 bases). Trimming took off 4 bases at V and 5 bases at J, with 12 bases between the two ends. Germline V lookup: CDR1 KGHSH, CDR2 LQKENI. The CDR3 loop spans 13 amino acids. The CDR3 DNA reads as TGTGCCAGCTCACTCGGCGGGGAAGACGAGCAGTACTTC. It yields the protein CASSLGGEDEQYF.

In this sample, this clonotype turned up many times. The rearrangement uses TRBV2 and TRBJ1-5; D not certain. Germline values: CDR1 SNHLY, CDR2 FYNNEI. The CDR3 has 13 residues. V was pared by 3 bases and J by 1 base, with 4 bases between. The CDR3 DNA is TGTGCCAGCAGTGATCAGAGCAATCAGCCCCAGCATTTT. It is translated as CASSDQSNQPQHF.

This clonotype was counted only a few times. The chain carries TRBV6-2 or TRBV6-3 and TRBJ1-5; the D gene is possibly TRBD1 (5 bases). V lost 6 bases and J 5 bases, leaving 20 bases between the germline ends. The CDR3 runs 16 residues. Per the germline V gene, CDR1 is MNHEY and CDR2 is SVGEGT. The CDR3 DNA sequence: TGTGCCAGCAGCTCCTTGCGGGGGATTGGGGATCAGCCCCAGCATTTT. Translating it yields CASSSLRGIGDQPQHF.

This clonotype was counted only a few times. The chain recombines TRBV5-5 with TRBJ2-2, with 15 positions matching TRBD2. Germline trimming cut 3 bases from V and 6 bases from J; bases unmatched to any gene: 3. The CDR3 covers 16 residues. Germline assignment: CDR1 SGHKS and CDR2 YYEKEE (reference sequence). The CDR3 DNA sequence: TGTGCCAGCAGCTGGACTAGCGGGAGGGGGTCCGGGGAGCTGTTTTTT. Residues: CASSWTSGRGSGELFF.

This clonotype was counted between two and nine times. This chain joins TRBV12-3 or TRBV12-4 and TRBJ2-2; maybe TRBD2 (6 bases). V dropped 4 bases and J dropped 6 bases, with 18 bases sitting between them. CDR3 size: 16 residues. In DNA, the CDR3 is TGTGCCAGCAGTTCTTACCGGGACTCACTATCCGGGGAGCTGTTTTTT. Translation gives CASSSYRDSLSGELFF.

This clonotype was observed many times. The V call is TRBV7-2, the J call TRBJ2-7, with a weak D call TRBD2 (6 bases). Germline-derived CDR1 and CDR2 are SGHTA and FQGNSA. The V gene lost 2 bases and the J gene lost 3 bases, with 17 bases spanning the gap. CDR3 length: 16 residues. Here the CDR3 DNA reads TGTGCCAGCAGCTTACCCTCCACCGTAGCGGTCTACGAGCAGTACTTC. Amino acids: CASSLPSTVAVYEQYF.

This clonotype was counted ten times or more. The CDR3 DNA sequence: TGTGCCAGCAGCTTGGGCCCACTTAAGCCCCAGCATTTT. Encoded protein: CASSLGPLKPQHF. J is TRBJ1-5 and V is TRBV11-2; D ambiguous. The CDR3 is 13 residues long. Germline values: CDR1 SGHAT, CDR2 FQNNGV. Trimming cost V 3 bases and J 8 bases, with 11 bases left between them.

There are a few counts of this clonotype. This chain links TRBV5-1 with TRBJ1-1; TRBD1 agrees at 7 bases. This CDR3 is 17 amino acids long. Germline CDR1 reads SGHRS; CDR2 reads YFSETQ. With V trimmed by 5 bases and J by 3 bases, 16 bases remained unmatched. The CDR3 nucleotides are TGCGCCAGCAGTTATTCCCTCAGGGGGTCGGGGTACACTGAAGCTTTCTTT. Protein product: CASSYSLRGSGYTEAFF.

The rearrangement joins TRBV20-1 to TRBJ2-3; D gene unclear. V was trimmed by 3 bases and J by 6 bases, leaving 7 bases between them. Germline V lookup: CDR1 DFQATT, CDR2 SNEGSKA (reference sequence). CDR3 size: 11 residues. CDR3 residues: CSARGMDTQYF. CDR3 DNA: TGCAGTGCTAGGGGGATGGATACGCAGTATTTT.

The table lists this clonotype with a few counts. The genes are TRBV27 and TRBJ2-7; 8 bases match TRBD2. Trimming took 5 bases from V and 3 from J; bases not matched to a gene: 6. The germline CDR1 and CDR2 sequences are MNHEY and SMNVEV (reference sequence). The CDR3 is 14 amino acids. The CDR3 protein is CASSQAGVFYEQYF. CDR3 nucleotides: TGTGCCAGCAGTCAAGCGGGAGTTTTCTACGAGCAGTACTTC.

The chain has TRBV7-2 and TRBJ2-1, with TRBD2 matching over 8 bases. V was clipped by 4 bases and J by 5 bases; unmatched bases: 7. CDR1 and CDR2 (germline): SGHTA, FQGNSA. The CDR3 sequence is 15 residues long. Written as DNA, the CDR3 is TGTGCCAGCAGCTCGGGACTAGGCATTAACAATGAGCAGTTCTTC. The encoded protein is CASSSGLGINNEQFF. The full variable domain, rest sourced from reference TRBV7-2 and TRBJ2-1, is GAGVSQSPSNKVTEKGKDVELRCDPISGHTALYWYRQSLGQGLEFLIYFQGNSAPDKSGLPSDRFSAERTGGSVSTLTIQRTQQEDSAVYLCASSSGLGINNEQFFGPGTRLTVL.

This clonotype was recorded at least ten times. The chain uses TRBV7-2 and TRBJ2-7, with TRBD1 as a possible D gene (6 bases). CDR3 length equals 18 residues. Per the germline V gene, CDR1 is SGHTA and CDR2 is FQGNSA. Trimming cost V 2 bases and J 2 bases, with 22 bases left between them. Here the CDR3 reads CASSLKPSIWTVTYEQYF. Written as DNA, the CDR3 is TGTGCCAGCAGCTTAAAACCCTCCATTTGGACAGTAACCTACGAGCAGTACTTC.

This chain joins TRBV18 and TRBJ1-5; 7 bases match TRBD1. This CDR3 is built from 13 residues. V lost 3 bases to trimming and J lost 6 bases; unmatched junction nucleotides: 2. From germline, CDR1 is KGHSH and CDR2 LQKENI. In DNA form, the CDR3 reads TGTGCCAGCTCACCCACAGGGGCTCAGCCCCAGCATTTT. Its translation: CASSPTGAQPQHF.

This clonotype was recorded many times. The rearrangement links TRBV7-2 to TRBJ2-5; D might be TRBD2 (6 bases). CDR1 and CDR2 from the germline V gene are SGHTA and FQGNSA. The ends were cut back, 2 bases at V and 1 base at J, with 11 bases in the middle. This CDR3 is built from 15 residues. The CDR3 DNA sequence: TGTGCCAGCAGCTTATCGGTGGGGGGCCAAGAGACCCAGTACTTC. Translation: CASSLSVGGQETQYF.

This sequence joins TRBV7-4 and TRBJ1-3, with D perhaps TRBD1 (6 bases). CDR1 is SGHVT, CDR2 SQSDAQ, per germline. V was shortened by 5 bases and J by 0 bases, with 14 bases between the two germline ends. The CDR3 is 16 amino acids. CDR3 residues: CASSQGQFPSGNTIYF. Written as DNA, the CDR3 is TGTGCCAGCAGCCAAGGACAGTTCCCCTCTGGAAACACCATATATTTT.

In this sample, this clonotype turned up many times. The chain recombines TRBV9 with TRBJ2-5; perhaps TRBD1 as D (5 bases). This CDR3 region has 13 residues. Between the trimmed V and J ends, which lost 3 bases and 5 bases, there was a span of 11 bases. Germline lookup yields CDR1 SGDLS and CDR2 YYNGEE. CDR3 region: CASSATTDETQYF. CDR3 DNA: TGTGCCAGCAGCGCTACGACAGATGAGACCCAGTACTTC.

The sample holds many counts of this clonotype. J is TRBJ2-4 and V is TRBV3-1; 7 nucleotides align to TRBD1. With V trimmed by 1 base and J by 7 bases, 1 base remained unmatched. The CDR3 loop spans 13 amino acids. Germline V gives CDR1 LGHDT, CDR2 YNNKEL (reference sequence). CDR3 loop: CASSQGQGNIQYF. In nucleotides, the CDR3 is TGTGCCAGCAGCCAAGGACAGGGCAACATTCAGTACTTC.

About this clonotype: It may be a read error: a sequence one base away is much more abundant. The chain combines TRBV6-2 or TRBV6-3 with TRBJ2-5; D not certain. CDR1 and CDR2 (germline): MNHEY, SVGEGT. The CDR3 loop spans 13 amino acids. The CDR3 nucleotides are TGTGCCGGCAGTTACGGTATCAGAGAGACCCAGTACTTC. It yields the protein CAGSYGIRETQYF.

There are a few counts of this clonotype. The chain couples TRBV25-1 to TRBJ2-7, with TRBD1 matching over 7 bases. Germline values: CDR1 MGHDK, CDR2 SYGVNS. Trimming cost V 10 bases and J 6 bases; bases outside gene matches: 12. The CDR3 is 13 residues long. In DNA, the CDR3 is TGTGCCACCTTGGACAGGAGCAGGGGCGAGCAGTACTTC. Protein product: CATLDRSRGEQYF.

The table lists this clonotype with many counts. V and J are TRBV6-5 and TRBJ1-1; D gene uncertain. The ends were cut back, 1 base at V and 1 base at J, with 4 bases in the middle. CDR3 size: 13 residues. Germline-derived CDR1 and CDR2 are MNHEY and SVGAGI. DNA of the CDR3: TGTGCCAGCAGTTACTGGGGGAACACTGAAGCTTTCTTT. Amino acids: CASSYWGNTEAFF.

The chain employs TRBV28 and TRBJ1-5; TRBD1 aligns across 8 bases. The CDR3 length is 14 residues. CDR1 is MDHEN and CDR2 is SYDVKM in the germline V gene. Trimming cost V 7 bases and J 5 bases; bases outside gene matches: 7. The CDR3 DNA reads as TGTGCCAGCACCGGGACAGGCCTTTATCAGCCCCAGCATTTT. Encoded protein: CASTGTGLYQPQHF.